The clone carrying this TCR beta chain was observed a few times. This specimen belongs to a study of early T cells in non-severe SARS-CoV-2 infection. This CDR3 region has 14 residues. V was trimmed by 5 bases and J by 9 bases, leaving 14 bases between them. TCRdb reanalysed the 5' RACE reads using MiXCR and keeps one entry per CDR3 protein. The sample records 75,000 to 80,000 distinct CDR3 sequences, approximately 11% being singletons. The chain has TRBV12-3 or TRBV12-4 and TRBJ1-6; a weak D match, TRBD1 (6 bases). The material was whole blood, obtained at baseline. The origin of this receptor is an adult who was a healthcare worker with PCR-confirmed SARS-CoV-2 infection or an uninfected control (not recorded which). CDR3 sequence reads: CASSDRPIPSPLHF. DNA for the CDR3: TGTGCCAGCAGTGACAGGCCGATCCCTTCACCCCTCCACTTT.